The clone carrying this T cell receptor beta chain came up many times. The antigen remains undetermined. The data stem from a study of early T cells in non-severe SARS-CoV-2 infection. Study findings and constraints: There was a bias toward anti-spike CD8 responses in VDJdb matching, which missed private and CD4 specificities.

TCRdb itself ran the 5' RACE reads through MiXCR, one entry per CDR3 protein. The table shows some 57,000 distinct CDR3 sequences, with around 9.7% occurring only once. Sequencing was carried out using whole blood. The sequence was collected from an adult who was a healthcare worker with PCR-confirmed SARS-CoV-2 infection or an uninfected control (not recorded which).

For the CDR3, the DNA is TGTGCCAGCAGCTTAGATCTAGGGACAGGGTTGAACAATGAGCAGTTCTTC. It codes for CASSLDLGTGLNNEQFF. The rearrangement joins TRBV11-2 to TRBJ2-1; 9 bases match TRBD1. Germline lookup yields CDR1 SGHAT and CDR2 FQNNGV. The ends lost 0 bases at V and 5 bases at J; junction bases unmatched: 8. The CDR3 extends over 17 amino acids. The variable domain in full, completed from reference TRBV11-2 and TRBJ2-1, reads EAGVAQSPRYKIIEKRQSVAFWCNPISGHATLYWYQQILGQGPKLLIQFQNNGVVDDSQLPKDRFSAERLKGVDSTLKIQPAKLEDSAVYLCASSLDLGTGLNNEQFFGPGTRLTVL.